The 32 T cell receptor beta chains below come from one sample, sequenced in a study of blood T cell repertoires in COVID-19. Assay: immunoSEQ multiplex PCR; the TCRdb copy retains only in-frame clones and omits some. The profile shows approximately 210,000 clones, 70% to 90% of them singletons. Input material: peripheral blood. These receptors came from a woman between 35 and 50 years old with acute or convalescent COVID-19.

V is TRBV13 and J is TRBJ2-6, with 7 bases aligning to TRBD1. J was trimmed by 4 bases and V by 4 bases; bases with no gene match: 10. CDR3 length: 17 residues. Germline values: CDR1 PRHDT, CDR2 FYEKMQ (reference sequence). The CDR3 DNA reads TGTGCCAGCAGCTCGTGGACAGGCGTGGCCGGGGCCAACGTCCTGACTTTC. Protein product: CASSSWTGVAGANVLTF.

Comments on this clone: At the DNA level, this CDR3 is encoded by other sequences in the same sample as well. The chain combines TRBV7-2 with TRBJ2-4; weak D call: TRBD2 (6 bases). The V end lost 6 bases, the J end lost 4 bases, and 13 bases lay between the germline ends. Germline CDR1 and CDR2: SGHTA and FQGNSA. CDR3 length: 14 amino acids. The CDR3 is CASSRQLAKNIQYF. The CDR3, as DNA: TGTGCCAGCAGTCGACAACTAGCTAAAAACATTCAGTACTTC.

In its sample, this clone was seen a few times. The chain links TRBV5-8 to TRBJ1-2; the match to TRBD1 covers 7 bases. With V trimmed by 4 bases and J by 4 bases, 7 bases remained unmatched. The CDR3 is made up of 14 amino acids. Germline CDR1 SGHTS, CDR2 YDEGEE. CDR3 sequence: CASSTETGTYGYTF. The CDR3, as DNA: TGTGCCAGCAGCACCGAGACAGGGACCTATGGCTACACCTTC.

The CDR3 coding sequence is TGTGCCAGCAGCTTAGCGACGGGGGCTGAAGCTTTCTTT. Its protein is CASSLATGAEAFF. The genes are TRBV7-9 and TRBJ1-1; D is possibly TRBD1 (5 bases). The length of the CDR3 is 13 residues. The germline gives CDR1 SEHNR, CDR2 FQNEAQ (reference sequence). V lost 0 bases to trimming and J lost 6 bases, with 8 bases between them.

The chain couples TRBV5-4 to TRBJ2-7, with 9 bases fitting TRBD1. CDR1 is SGHNT, CDR2 YYREEE, per germline (reference sequence). The CDR3 consists of 14 residues. Trimming removed 4 bases from V and 3 bases from J; junction bases left unmatched: 5. Written as DNA, the CDR3 is TGTGCCAGCAGCCCACGGGACAGGGACTACGAGCAGTACGTC. It is translated as CASSPRDRDYEQYV.

The CDR3 DNA reads as TGTGCCAGTTGGGGACTAGCGGGTTTCAGCTCCTACAATGAGCAGTTCTTC. Amino acid sequence: CASWGLAGFSSYNEQFF. The V gene is TRBV2, the J gene TRBJ2-1; 12 bases are shared with TRBD2. The CDR3 is 17 amino acids. Per the germline V gene, CDR1 is SNHLY and CDR2 is FYNNEI. Losses at the gene ends were 9 bases for V and 0 bases for J; bases not matched to a gene: 9.

The chain has TRBV18 and TRBJ1-3; D possibly corresponds to TRBD1 (5 bases). Trimming removed 3 bases at V and 4 bases at J, with 13 bases between. Germline CDR1 and CDR2: KGHSH and LQKENI. The CDR3 runs 15 residues. This CDR3 reads CASSPKQGQGNTIYF. As DNA, the CDR3 is TGTGCCAGCTCACCGAAGCAGGGTCAAGGAAACACCATATATTTT.

The CDR3 here is CASSEATPQGSYGYTF. The CDR3 coding sequence is TGTGCCAGCAGTGAAGCCACCCCCCAGGGGAGCTATGGCTACACCTTC. The chain combines TRBV6-1 with TRBJ1-2; D perhaps matches TRBD1 (6 bases). The CDR3 runs to 16 residues. V lost 0 bases and J 4 bases, leaving 15 bases between the germline ends. Germline assignment: CDR1 MNHNS and CDR2 SASEGT.

This clone was observed a few times. The V and J genes are TRBV5-4 and TRBJ1-3, with 8 positions matching TRBD1. This CDR3 is built from 15 residues. CDR1 and CDR2 from the germline V gene are SGHNT and YYREEE (reference sequence). Trimming cost V 0 bases and J 3 bases; bases outside gene matches: 2. This chain's CDR3 is CASSLGTGLGNTIYF. In nucleotides, the CDR3 is TGTGCCAGCAGCTTGGGGACAGGGCTTGGAAACACCATATATTTT. Complete variable domain (other parts from reference TRBV5-4 and TRBJ1-3): ETGVTQSPTHLIKTRGQQVTLRCSSQSGHNTVSWYQQALGQGPQFIFQYYREEENGRGNFPPRFSGLQFPNYSSELNVNALELDDSALYLCASSLGTGLGNTIYFGEGSWLTVV.

The chain links TRBV2 to TRBJ1-5; D possibly corresponds to TRBD1 (5 bases). V dropped 9 bases and J dropped 0 bases, with 15 bases sitting between them. CDR1 is SNHLY and CDR2 is FYNNEI in the germline V gene. CDR3 size: 15 residues. The CDR3 is CASRLEGHSNQPQHF. The CDR3 DNA follows: TGTGCCAGTCGGCTGGAAGGACATAGCAATCAGCCCCAGCATTTT.

CDR3 DNA sequence: TGCAGCGCATCGACAGGGGCCCGCTCTGGAAACACCATATATTTT. Amino acids: CSASTGARSGNTIYF. V usage is TRBV29-1 and J usage is TRBJ1-3; TRBD1 aligns across 8 bases. This CDR3 contains 15 residues. J was trimmed by 0 bases and V by 7 bases; bases with no gene match: 8. CDR1 SQVTM and CDR2 ANQGSEA come from the germline V gene.

V and J are TRBV5-6 and TRBJ2-1; D might be TRBD1 (7 bases). Germline V CDR1 and CDR2: SGHDT, YYEEEE. V lost 4 bases and J lost 4, with 12 bases in between. This CDR3 is built from 14 residues. CDR3 DNA: TGTGCCAGCAGCGGCGGGACAGCTTACAATGAGCAGTTCTTC. Its translation: CASSGGTAYNEQFF. The whole variable domain, filled in from reference TRBV5-6 and TRBJ2-1, reads DAGVTQSPTHLIKTRGQQVTLRCSPKSGHDTVSWYQQALGQGPQFIFQYYEEEERQRGNFPDRFSGHQFPNYSSELNVNALLLGDSALYLCASSGGTAYNEQFFGPGTRLTVL.

J is TRBJ1-1 and V is TRBV5-1; D unclear. The CDR3 length is 15 residues. Trimming cost V 0 bases and J 1 base, with 10 bases left between them. Germline values: CDR1 SGHRS, CDR2 YFSETQ. The CDR3 nucleotides read TGCGCCAGCAGCTTGGTAGAGGGAGGGAACACTGAAGCTTTCTTT. Protein product: CASSLVEGGNTEAFF.

The V gene is TRBV21-1, the J gene TRBJ1-1. TRBV21-1 is flagged as a pseudogene. This CDR3 has 14 residues. CDR3 nucleotides: TGTGCCAGCAGCAATGGGGGGGAAAGGGCTGAAGCTTTCTTT. It translates to CASSNGGERAEAFF.

V usage is TRBV10-2 and J usage is TRBJ2-3, with 7 bases fitting TRBD1. V gave up 8 bases and J gave up 5 bases; unmatched junction bases: 4. The CDR3 runs 12 residues. In germline, CDR1 is WSHSY, CDR2 SAAADI. The CDR3 is CASGTEGDTQYF. CDR3 coding DNA: TGCGCCAGCGGGACAGAAGGAGATACGCAGTATTTT.

The chain is built from TRBV3-1 (or the pseudogene TRBV3-2) and TRBJ2-5; the match to TRBD1 covers 7 bases. The CDR3 runs 15 residues. V was clipped by 2 bases and J by 2 bases; unmatched bases: 5. CDR1 is LGHDT, CDR2 YNNKEL, per germline (reference sequence). CDR3: CASSQLGQPQETQYF. CDR3 bases: TGTGCCAGCAGCCAACTGGGACAGCCTCAAGAGACCCAGTACTTC.

This sequence joins TRBV19 and TRBJ1-2; no reliable D call. Trimming shortened V by 5 bases and J by 3 bases, and 10 bases separated the two germline ends. Germline CDR1 and CDR2: LNHDA and SQIVND (reference sequence). The CDR3 loop spans 13 amino acids. CDR3 sequence reads: CASSPSTDYGYTF. The CDR3, as DNA: TGTGCCAGTAGTCCGTCAACGGACTATGGCTACACCTTC.

This sequence joins TRBV6-4 and TRBJ2-3, with D tentatively TRBD2 (6 bases). Germline V gene sequence: CDR1 MRHNA, CDR2 SNTAGT. The CDR3 has 15 residues. Trimming took 4 bases from V and 7 from J, leaving 18 bases between them. The CDR3 here is CASSVRRDSRNTQYF. The DNA for the CDR3 is TGTGCCAGCAGTGTCCGTCGGGACTCCCGTAATACGCAGTATTTT.

The chain recombines TRBV19 with TRBJ2-2; 9 bases are a match to TRBD1. This CDR3 has 16 residues. V lost 3 bases and J lost 5; bases outside the gene matches: 7. Germline CDR1 is LNHDA and CDR2 is SQIVND (reference sequence). The CDR3 DNA reads TGTGCCAGTAGTATTGACAGGGGGTTGGGGACCGGGGAGCTGTTTTTT. This codes for CASSIDRGLGTGELFF.

This rearrangement joins TRBV5-1 to TRBJ1-1; D unresolved. The germline gives CDR1 SGHRS, CDR2 YFSETQ. The V gene lost 4 bases and the J gene lost 0 bases, with 13 bases spanning the gap. The CDR3 is 15 amino acids. CDR3 loop: CASSVGRAVNTEAFF. In nucleotides, the CDR3 is TGCGCCAGCAGCGTGGGGAGGGCGGTGAACACTGAAGCTTTCTTT.

The chain recombines TRBV2 with TRBJ2-2; tentatively, D is TRBD1 (5 bases). The CDR3 is 15 amino acids. The germline gives CDR1 SNHLY, CDR2 FYNNEI. V dropped 6 bases and J dropped 0 bases, with 11 bases sitting between them. The CDR3 DNA reads TGTGCCAGCAGATCAGGGTTCGCGAACACCGGGGAGCTGTTTTTT. It translates to CASRSGFANTGELFF. The complete variable domain, with remaining parts taken from reference TRBV2 and TRBJ2-2, reads EPEVTQTPSHQVTQMGQEVILRCVPISNHLYFYWYRQILGQKVEFLVSFYNNEISEKSEIFDDQFSVERPDGSNFTLKIRSTKLEDSAMYFCASRSGFANTGELFFGEGSRLTVL.

This chain uses TRBV24-1 with TRBJ2-2, with unresolved D. Trimming removed 0 bases from V and 4 bases from J, with 8 bases in between. CDR3 length: 15 residues. Germline-derived CDR1 and CDR2 are KGHDR and SFDVKD. The CDR3 is CATSDLVTGTGELFF. CDR3 nucleotide sequence: TGTGCCACCAGTGATTTGGTGACTGGCACCGGGGAGCTGTTTTTT.

The chain links TRBV2 to TRBJ2-1; D may be TRBD2 (7 bases). This CDR3 contains 14 residues. The V gene lost 7 bases and the J gene lost 7 bases, with 17 bases spanning the gap. Germline V gene data show CDR1 as SNHLY and CDR2 as FYNNEI. The CDR3 protein is CASIGWRGRNEQFF. As DNA, the CDR3 is TGTGCCAGCATTGGCTGGCGGGGGCGGAATGAGCAGTTCTTC.

This clone was recorded a few times. The chain recombines TRBV7-2 with TRBJ1-5; 10 nucleotides align to TRBD1. The germline V gene encodes CDR1 SGHTA and CDR2 FQGNSA. V trimming: 4 bases; J trimming: 8 bases; junction bases outside the gene matches: 8. CDR3 size: 15 residues. The CDR3 sequence is CASSSRTGGGEPQHF. The CDR3 nucleotides read TGTGCCAGCAGCTCCCGGACAGGGGGTGGGGAGCCCCAGCATTTT.

This clone was seen a few times. The J gene is TRBJ2-7, the V gene TRBV21-1; TRBD2, as called in the table, went unchecked against the DNA. TRBV21-1 is noted as a pseudogene. The CDR3 runs to 18 residues. CDR3 DNA: TGTGCCAGCAGCCCACGAACCCGGCCGGAAAGGGGGGGCTACGAGCAGTACGTC. It yields the protein CASSPRTRPERGGYEQYV.

The J gene is TRBJ2-3, the V gene TRBV7-2; D not resolved. Per the germline V gene, CDR1 is SGHTA and CDR2 is FQGNSA. The length of the CDR3 is 13 residues. The V and J ends lost 3 bases and 1 base respectively, with 5 bases between them. The CDR3 loop is CASSFQGTDTQYF. The CDR3, as DNA: TGTGCCAGCAGCTTCCAGGGCACAGATACGCAGTATTTT. The full variable domain, in which reference TRBV7-2 and TRBJ2-3 provide the parts outside the CDR3, is GAGVSQSPSNKVTEKGKDVELRCDPISGHTALYWYRQSLGQGLEFLIYFQGNSAPDKSGLPSDRFSAERTGGSVSTLTIQRTQQEDSAVYLCASSFQGTDTQYFGPGTRLTVL.

The V and J genes are TRBV29-1 and TRBJ2-1; 9 bases align to TRBD1. CDR3 size: 14 residues. Germline V lookup: CDR1 SQVTM, CDR2 ANQGSEA. V gave up 6 bases and J gave up 4 bases; unmatched junction bases: 7. CDR3 in amino acids: CSVDAQGAYNEQFF. The CDR3 DNA reads as TGCAGCGTGGACGCACAGGGGGCGTACAATGAGCAGTTCTTC.

V is TRBV27 and J is TRBJ1-1, with TRBD1 matching over 9 bases. Germline CDR1 and CDR2: MNHEY and SMNVEV (reference sequence). This CDR3 has 14 residues. V gave up 3 bases and J gave up 10 bases; unmatched junction bases: 9. CDR3 in DNA: TGTGCCAGCAGTTTGAAAGGACAGGGGTTCGGAGCTTTCTTT. Translating it yields CASSLKGQGFGAFF.

V and J are TRBV28 and TRBJ2-7, with D maybe TRBD1 (6 bases). With 5 bases removed from V and 6 bases from J, the gap between germline ends came to 20 bases. The germline gives CDR1 MDHEN, CDR2 SYDVKM. CDR3 size: 15 residues. CDR3 region: CASSRGHPRSGEQYV. DNA for the CDR3: TGTGCCAGCAGTCGGGGACACCCCAGGTCGGGCGAGCAGTACGTC.

The V gene is TRBV5-1, the J gene TRBJ1-2; D ambiguous. Trimming pared 0 bases from V and 8 bases from J, leaving 11 bases between. The CDR3 extends over 13 amino acids. Germline V gives CDR1 SGHRS, CDR2 YFSETQ. Here the CDR3 DNA reads TGCGCCAGCAGCTTGGTGTCAGGAAGGGGCTACACCTTC. Amino acid sequence: CASSLVSGRGYTF.

The V gene is TRBV30, the J gene TRBJ2-3; 8 nucleotides align to TRBD2. This CDR3 has 14 residues. Per the germline V gene, CDR1 is GTSNPN and CDR2 is SVGIG (reference sequence). Unmatched junction bases numbered 2, after V lost 0 bases and J lost 3 bases. The CDR3 reads CAWSVSGGTDTQYF. The CDR3, as DNA: TGTGCCTGGAGTGTCAGCGGGGGTACAGATACGCAGTATTTT.

The V and J genes are TRBV30 and TRBJ1-6; D might be TRBD1 (5 bases). In germline, CDR1 is GTSNPN, CDR2 SVGIG (reference sequence). Deletions cut 0 bases from V and 0 bases from J, with 18 bases between. CDR3 length: 19 amino acids. The CDR3 DNA is TGTGCCTGGAGTGTAGTAGCGGGGGACGTGGCCTCCTATAATTCACCCCTCCACTTT. This encodes CAWSVVAGDVASYNSPLHF.